This T cell receptor beta chain was sequenced for a study of blood T cell repertoires in COVID-19. Study details: COVID-19 samples collected from the United States, Italy and Spain covered acute and convalescent phases. T cells, B-cell-depleted T cells, or PBMCs provided the cDNA or gDNA that served as material.

Germline CDR1 is MDHEN and CDR2 is SYDVKM. The V and J ends lost 5 bases and 3 bases, in that order; junction bases with no gene match: 10. The CDR3 has 16 amino acids. As handled by the study authors: Amplification of reference gene primers provided the estimated nucleated cell counts. Measured with immunoSEQ multiplex PCR; TCRdb has only the in-frame clones, and not every one. The D gene and trimming were derived from the DNA, and the V and J assignments and clone size from that table. The sample contains under 140,000 clones, 60% to 80% of which appear only once. This sequence joins TRBV28 and TRBJ1-5; 7 nucleotides align to TRBD1. The sequenced sample consisted of peripheral blood. This TCR was sampled from a woman of 80 years or more with active or convalescent COVID-19. The CDR3 bases are TGTGCCAGCAGTCCCTCCACAGGGGTCTTCAATCAGCCCCAGCATTTT. This translates into CASSPSTGVFNQPQHF.